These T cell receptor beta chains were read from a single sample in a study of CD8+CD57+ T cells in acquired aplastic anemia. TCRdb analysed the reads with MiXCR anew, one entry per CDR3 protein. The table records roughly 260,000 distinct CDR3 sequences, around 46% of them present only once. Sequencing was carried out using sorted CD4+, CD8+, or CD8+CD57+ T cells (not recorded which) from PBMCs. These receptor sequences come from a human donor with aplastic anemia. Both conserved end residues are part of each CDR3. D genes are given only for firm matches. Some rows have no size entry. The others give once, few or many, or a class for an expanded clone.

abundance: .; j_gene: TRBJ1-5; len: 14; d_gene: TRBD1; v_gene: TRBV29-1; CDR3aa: CSVAGQGPNQPQHF; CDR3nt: TGCAGCGTTGCGGGACAGGGGCCCAATCAGCCCCAGCATTTT
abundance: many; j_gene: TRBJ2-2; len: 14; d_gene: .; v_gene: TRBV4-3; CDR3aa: CASSQGPYTGELFF; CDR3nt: TGCGCCAGCAGCCAAGGACCCTACACCGGGGAGCTGTTTTTT
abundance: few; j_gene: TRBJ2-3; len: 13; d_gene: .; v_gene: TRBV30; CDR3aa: CAWSIFTGDTQYF; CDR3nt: TGTGCCTGGAGTATCTTCACGGGAGATACGCAGTATTTT
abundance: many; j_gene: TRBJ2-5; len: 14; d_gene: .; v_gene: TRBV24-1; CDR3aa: CATSDRGLGETQYF; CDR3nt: TGTGCCACCAGTGATCGGGGCCTTGGAGAGACCCAGTACTTC
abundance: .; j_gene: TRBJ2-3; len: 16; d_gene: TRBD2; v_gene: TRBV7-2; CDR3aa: CARRASSGPLLDTQYF; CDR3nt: TGTGCCAGAAGGGCGTCTAGCGGCCCCCTGTTGGATACGCAGTATTTT
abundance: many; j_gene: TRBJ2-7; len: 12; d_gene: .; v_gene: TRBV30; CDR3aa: CAWMEGDYEQYF; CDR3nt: TGTGCCTGGATGGAGGGAGATTACGAGCAGTACTTC
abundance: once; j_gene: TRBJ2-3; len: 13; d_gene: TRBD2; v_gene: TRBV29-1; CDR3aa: CSVETSGTDTQYF; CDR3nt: TGCAGCGTTGAAACTAGCGGCACAGATACGCAGTATTTT
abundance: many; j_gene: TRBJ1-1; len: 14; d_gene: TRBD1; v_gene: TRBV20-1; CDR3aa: CSAVDRGLNTEAFF; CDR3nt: TGCAGTGCTGTTGACAGGGGTTTGAACACTGAAGCTTTCTTT
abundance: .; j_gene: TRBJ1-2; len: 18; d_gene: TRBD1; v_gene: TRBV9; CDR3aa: CASRVDRDRGLWPYGYTF; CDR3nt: TGTGCCAGCAGAGTAGACCGGGACAGGGGGCTCTGGCCCTATGGCTACACCTTC
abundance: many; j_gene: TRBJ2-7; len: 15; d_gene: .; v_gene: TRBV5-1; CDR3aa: CASSLKQEGSYEQYF; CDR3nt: TGCGCCAGCAGCTTGAAGCAGGAAGGCTCCTACGAGCAGTACTTC
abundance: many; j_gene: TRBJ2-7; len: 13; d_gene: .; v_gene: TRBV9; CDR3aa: CASSGPGDYEQYF; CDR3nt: TGTGCCAGCAGCGGCCCCGGGGACTACGAGCAGTACTTC